This note documents a single T cell receptor (beta chain) sequence. Antigen specificity is unknown. After removal of 0 bases from V and 4 bases from J, the junction contained 11 bases not matched to a gene. Germline-derived CDR1 and CDR2 are SGHTA and FQGNSA. The CDR3 has 17 residues. One entry per CDR3 protein, called by TCRdb with MiXCR from the 5' RACE reads. The sample contains about 540,000 distinct CDR3 sequences, just over 20% of which appear only once. The data were taken from a study of T-cell memory formation after mild COVID-19. Study conclusions and caveats: Mainly CM and EM harbored the contracting CD4+ clones; mainly EMRA harbored the CD8+ ones.

The chain couples TRBV7-2 to TRBJ2-7, with TRBD2 identical over 8 bases. The sample was PBMCs or a T cell subset sorted from them (not recorded which). The receptor was derived from an adult woman who had mild COVID-19 (a few samples of this study predate the infection). Cell type and time point are not known. For the CDR3, the DNA is TGTGCCAGCAGCTTAGCGTTCGACGGGGGGGCTCTTTACGAGCAGTACTTC. Its protein product is CASSLAFDGGALYEQYF.